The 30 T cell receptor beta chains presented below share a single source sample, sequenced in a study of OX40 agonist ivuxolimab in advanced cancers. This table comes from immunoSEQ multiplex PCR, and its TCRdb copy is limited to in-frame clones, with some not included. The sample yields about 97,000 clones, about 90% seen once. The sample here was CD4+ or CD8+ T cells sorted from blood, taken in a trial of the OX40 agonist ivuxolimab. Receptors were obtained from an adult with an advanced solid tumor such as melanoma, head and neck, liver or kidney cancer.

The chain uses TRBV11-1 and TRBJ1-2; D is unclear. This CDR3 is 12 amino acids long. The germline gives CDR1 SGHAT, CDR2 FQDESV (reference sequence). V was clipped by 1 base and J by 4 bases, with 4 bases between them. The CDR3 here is CASSLVGYGYTF. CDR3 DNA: TGTGCCAGCAGCTTAGTCGGCTATGGCTACACCTTC.

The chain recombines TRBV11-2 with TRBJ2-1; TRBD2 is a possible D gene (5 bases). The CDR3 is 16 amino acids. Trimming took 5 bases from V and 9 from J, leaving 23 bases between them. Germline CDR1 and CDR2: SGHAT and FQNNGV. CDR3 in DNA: TGTGCCAGCAGCCTCCGAACTAGATTAGGAATTGGTGAGCAGTTCTTC. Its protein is CASSLRTRLGIGEQFF. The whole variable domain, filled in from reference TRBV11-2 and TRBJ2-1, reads EAGVAQSPRYKIIEKRQSVAFWCNPISGHATLYWYQQILGQGPKLLIQFQNNGVVDDSQLPKDRFSAERLKGVDSTLKIQPAKLEDSAVYLCASSLRTRLGIGEQFFGPGTRLTVL.

The CDR3 DNA sequence: TGTGCCAGCAGATACAAGGGGGGCTATGGCTACACCTTC. Protein: CASRYKGGYGYTF. The J gene is TRBJ1-2, the V gene TRBV6-5; D is possibly TRBD1 (6 bases). CDR1 and CDR2 from the germline V gene are MNHEY and SVGAGI. V dropped 6 bases and J dropped 4 bases, with 12 bases sitting between them. This CDR3 spans 13 amino acids.

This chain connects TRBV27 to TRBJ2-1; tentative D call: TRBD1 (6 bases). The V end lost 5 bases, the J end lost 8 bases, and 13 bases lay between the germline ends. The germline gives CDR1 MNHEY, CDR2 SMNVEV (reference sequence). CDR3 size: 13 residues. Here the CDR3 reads CASSLAGVDEQFF. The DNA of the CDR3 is TGTGCCAGCAGTCTGGCAGGGGTCGATGAGCAGTTCTTC.

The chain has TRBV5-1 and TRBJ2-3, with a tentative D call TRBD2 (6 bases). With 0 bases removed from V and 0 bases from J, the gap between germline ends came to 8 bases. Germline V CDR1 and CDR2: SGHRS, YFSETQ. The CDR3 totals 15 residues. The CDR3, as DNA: TGCGCCAGCAGCTTGGGACTAGTGAGCACAGATACGCAGTATTTT. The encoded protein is CASSLGLVSTDTQYF.

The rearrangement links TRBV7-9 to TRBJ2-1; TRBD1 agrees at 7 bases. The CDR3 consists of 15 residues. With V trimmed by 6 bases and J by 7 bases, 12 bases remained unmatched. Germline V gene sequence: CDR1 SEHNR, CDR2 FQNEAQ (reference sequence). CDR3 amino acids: CASSTTGTVFNEQFF. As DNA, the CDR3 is TGTGCCAGCAGTACTACCGGGACAGTCTTTAATGAGCAGTTCTTC.

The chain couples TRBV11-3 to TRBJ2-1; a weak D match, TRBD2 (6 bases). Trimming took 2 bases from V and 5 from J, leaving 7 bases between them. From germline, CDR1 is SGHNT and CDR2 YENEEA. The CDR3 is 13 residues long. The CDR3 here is CASSLRTNNEQFF. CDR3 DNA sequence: TGTGCCAGCAGCTTAAGGACTAACAATGAGCAGTTCTTC.

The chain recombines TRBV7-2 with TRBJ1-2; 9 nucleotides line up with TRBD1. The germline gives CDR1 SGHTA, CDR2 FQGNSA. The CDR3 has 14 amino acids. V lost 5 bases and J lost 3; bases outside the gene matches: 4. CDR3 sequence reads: CASSKQGADYGYTF. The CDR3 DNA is TGTGCCAGCAGCAAACAGGGGGCCGACTATGGCTACACCTTC.

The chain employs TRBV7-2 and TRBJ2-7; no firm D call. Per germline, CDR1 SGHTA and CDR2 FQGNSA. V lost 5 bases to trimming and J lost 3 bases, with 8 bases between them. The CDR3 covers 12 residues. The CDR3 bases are TGTGCCAGCAGCGCCTCAGGCTACGAGCAGTACTTC. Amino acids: CASSASGYEQYF.

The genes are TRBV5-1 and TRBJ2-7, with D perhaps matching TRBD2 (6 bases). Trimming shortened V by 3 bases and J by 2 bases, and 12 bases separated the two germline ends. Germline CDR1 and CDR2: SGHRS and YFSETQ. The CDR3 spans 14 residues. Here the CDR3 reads CASSWAGRTYEQYF. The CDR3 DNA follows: TGCGCCAGCAGCTGGGCGGGGCGAACCTACGAGCAGTACTTC.

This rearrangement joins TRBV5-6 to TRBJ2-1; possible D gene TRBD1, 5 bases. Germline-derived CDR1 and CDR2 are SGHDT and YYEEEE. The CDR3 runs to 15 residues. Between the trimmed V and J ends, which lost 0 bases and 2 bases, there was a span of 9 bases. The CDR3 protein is CASSLGGWAYNEQFF. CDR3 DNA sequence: TGTGCCAGCAGCTTGGGGGGCTGGGCCTACAATGAGCAGTTCTTC.

CDR3 DNA: TGTGCCAGCAGCCGGACTAGCGGGGGACAAGAGACCCAGTACTTC. Protein sequence: CASSRTSGGQETQYF. The rearrangement links TRBV14 to TRBJ2-5; 13 positions match TRBD2. The CDR3 is 15 amino acids. V dropped 4 bases and J dropped 2; count of bases not matched to a gene: 1. CDR1 SGHDN and CDR2 FVKESK come from the germline V gene.

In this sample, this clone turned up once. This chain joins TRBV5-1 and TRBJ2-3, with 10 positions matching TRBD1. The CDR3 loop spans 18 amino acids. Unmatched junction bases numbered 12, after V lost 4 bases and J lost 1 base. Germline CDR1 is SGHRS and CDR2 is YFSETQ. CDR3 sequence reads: CASSEGQGIGLGTDTQYF. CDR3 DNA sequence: TGCGCCAGCAGCGAGGGACAGGGGATAGGTCTCGGCACAGATACGCAGTATTTT.

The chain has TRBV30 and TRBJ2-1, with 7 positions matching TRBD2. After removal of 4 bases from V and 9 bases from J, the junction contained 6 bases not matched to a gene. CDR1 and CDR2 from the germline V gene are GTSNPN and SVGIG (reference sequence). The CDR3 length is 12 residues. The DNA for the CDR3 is TGTGCCTGGACGGCGGGAGCTGGTGAGCAGTTCTTC. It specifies CAWTAGAGEQFF. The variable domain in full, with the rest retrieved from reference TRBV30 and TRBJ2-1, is SQTIHQWPATLVQPVGSPLSLECTVEGTSNPNLYWYRQAAGRGLQLLFYSVGIGQISSEVPQNLSASRPQDRQFILSSKKLLLSDSGFYLCAWTAGAGEQFFGPGTRLTVL.

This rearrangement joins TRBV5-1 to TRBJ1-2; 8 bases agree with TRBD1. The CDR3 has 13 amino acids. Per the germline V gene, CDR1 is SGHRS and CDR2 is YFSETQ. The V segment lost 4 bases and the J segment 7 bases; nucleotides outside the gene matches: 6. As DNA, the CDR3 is TGCGCCAGCAGCCAGGGGGCGCAGATTGGCTACACCTTC. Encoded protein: CASSQGAQIGYTF.

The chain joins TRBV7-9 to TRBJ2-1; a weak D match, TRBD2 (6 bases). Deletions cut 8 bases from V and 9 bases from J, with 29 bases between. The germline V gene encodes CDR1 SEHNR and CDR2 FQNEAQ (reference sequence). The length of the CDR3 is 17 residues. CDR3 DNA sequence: TGTGCCAGCTCTTTTGGGGCTGGACTTCTCCTCGGGGGTGAGCAGTTCTTC. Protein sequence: CASSFGAGLLLGGEQFF.

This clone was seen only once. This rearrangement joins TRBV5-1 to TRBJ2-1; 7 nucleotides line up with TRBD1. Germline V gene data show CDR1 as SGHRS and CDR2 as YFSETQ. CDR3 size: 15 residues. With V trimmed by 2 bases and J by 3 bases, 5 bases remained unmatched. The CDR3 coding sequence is TGCGCCAGCAGCTTATGGACAGGTGGCTACAATGAGCAGTTCTTC. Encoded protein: CASSLWTGGYNEQFF.

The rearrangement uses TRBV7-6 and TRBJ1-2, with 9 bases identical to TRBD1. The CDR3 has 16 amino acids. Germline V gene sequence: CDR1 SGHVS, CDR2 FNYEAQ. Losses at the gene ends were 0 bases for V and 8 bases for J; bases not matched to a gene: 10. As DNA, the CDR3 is TGTGCCAGCAGCTTAGCTTCCGGGACAGGGCCTGGAGGCTACACCTTC. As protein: CASSLASGTGPGGYTF.

The CDR3 DNA follows: TGTGCCAGCAGCTTCTCCCTATCGGACGAGCAGTACTTC. Translating it yields CASSFSLSDEQYF. The chain joins TRBV7-2 to TRBJ2-7; no definite D call. V was cut by 3 bases and J by 5 bases, with 11 bases left in between. Germline V gene data show CDR1 as SGHTA and CDR2 as FQGNSA. The CDR3 has 13 residues.

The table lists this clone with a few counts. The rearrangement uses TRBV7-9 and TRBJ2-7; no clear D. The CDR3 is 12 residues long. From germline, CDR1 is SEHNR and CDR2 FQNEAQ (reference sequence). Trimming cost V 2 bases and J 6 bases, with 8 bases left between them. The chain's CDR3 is CASSLTTSEQYF. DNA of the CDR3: TGTGCCAGCAGCTTAACCACCAGCGAGCAGTACTTC.

The CDR3 protein is CASTPWVTEAFF. Written as DNA, the CDR3 is TGTGCCAGCACCCCCTGGGTCACTGAAGCTTTCTTT. The J gene is TRBJ1-1, the V gene TRBV7-9, with D uncertain. Trimming pared 7 bases from V and 4 bases from J, leaving 10 bases between. This CDR3 is 12 amino acids long. Germline CDR1 is SEHNR and CDR2 is FQNEAQ (reference sequence).

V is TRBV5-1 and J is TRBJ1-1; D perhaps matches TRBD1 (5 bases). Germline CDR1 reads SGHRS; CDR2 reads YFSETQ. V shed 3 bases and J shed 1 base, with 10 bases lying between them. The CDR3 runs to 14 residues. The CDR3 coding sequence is TGCGCCAGCAGCTGGGGGACGGGGAACACTGAAGCTTTCTTT. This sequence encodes CASSWGTGNTEAFF.

CDR3: CASSEYTAGGYGYTF. For the CDR3, the DNA is TGTGCCAGCAGTGAATATACGGCAGGAGGGTATGGCTACACCTTC. The chain has TRBV6-1 and TRBJ1-2; no clear D gene. The CDR3 sequence is 15 residues long. Trimming took off 2 bases at V and 5 bases at J, with 15 bases between the two ends. CDR1 and CDR2 from the germline V gene are MNHNS and SASEGT.

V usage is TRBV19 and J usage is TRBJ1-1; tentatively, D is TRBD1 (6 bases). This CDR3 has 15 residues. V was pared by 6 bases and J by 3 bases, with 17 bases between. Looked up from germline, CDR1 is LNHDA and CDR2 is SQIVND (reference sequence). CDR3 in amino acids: CASRTPRGEDTEAFF. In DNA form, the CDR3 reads TGTGCCAGTAGAACGCCAAGGGGGGAGGACACTGAAGCTTTCTTT.

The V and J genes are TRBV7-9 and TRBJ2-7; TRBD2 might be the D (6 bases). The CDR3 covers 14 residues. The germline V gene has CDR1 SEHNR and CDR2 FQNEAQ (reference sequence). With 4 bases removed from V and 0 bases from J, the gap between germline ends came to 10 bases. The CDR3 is CASSYQGLSYEQYF. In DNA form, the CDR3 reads TGTGCCAGCAGCTATCAGGGACTCTCCTACGAGCAGTACTTC.

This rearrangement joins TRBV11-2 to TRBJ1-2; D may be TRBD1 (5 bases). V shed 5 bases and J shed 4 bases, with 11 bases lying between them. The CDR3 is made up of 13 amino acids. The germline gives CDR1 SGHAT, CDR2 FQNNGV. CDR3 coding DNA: TGTGCCAGCAGCCCGGACATTACCTATGGCTACACCTTC. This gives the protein CASSPDITYGYTF.

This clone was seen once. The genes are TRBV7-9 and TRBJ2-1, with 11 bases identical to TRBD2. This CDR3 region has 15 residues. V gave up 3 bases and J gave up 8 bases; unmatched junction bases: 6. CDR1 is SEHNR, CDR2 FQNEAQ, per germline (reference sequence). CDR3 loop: CASSFVSSGRDEQFF. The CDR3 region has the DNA TGTGCCAGCAGCTTCGTGAGTAGCGGGAGGGATGAGCAGTTCTTC.

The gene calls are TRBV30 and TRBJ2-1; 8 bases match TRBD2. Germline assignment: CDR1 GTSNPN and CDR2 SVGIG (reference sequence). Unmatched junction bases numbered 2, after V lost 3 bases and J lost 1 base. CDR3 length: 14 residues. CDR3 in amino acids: CAWRASGSYNEQFF. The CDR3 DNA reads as TGTGCCTGGAGGGCTAGCGGGTCCTACAATGAGCAGTTCTTC.

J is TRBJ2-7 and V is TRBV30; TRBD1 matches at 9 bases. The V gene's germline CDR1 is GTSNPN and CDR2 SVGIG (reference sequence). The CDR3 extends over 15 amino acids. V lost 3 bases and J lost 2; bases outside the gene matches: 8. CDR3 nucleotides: TGTGCCTGGAGGAGCGACAGGGGGATTCCCTACGAGCAGTACTTC. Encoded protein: CAWRSDRGIPYEQYF.

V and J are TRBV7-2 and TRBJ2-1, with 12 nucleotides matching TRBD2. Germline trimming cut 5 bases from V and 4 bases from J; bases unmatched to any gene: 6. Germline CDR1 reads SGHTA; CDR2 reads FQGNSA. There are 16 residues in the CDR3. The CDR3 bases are TGTGCCAGCAGCCCTTCCCTAGCGGGAGGGTACAATGAGCAGTTCTTC. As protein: CASSPSLAGGYNEQFF.